This is a list of T cell receptor beta chains from one sample in a study of control samples from healthy donors and cancer patients. The table came from immunoSEQ multiplex PCR; TCRdb's copy has only in-frame clones and leaves some out. The sample has fewer than 100,000 clones; roughly 86% are singletons. Sequenced material: blood. Every receptor here comes from a man between 60 and 70 years old in good health. Both conserved end residues are trimmed from each CDR3. Size is stated for part of the rows, as once, few or many counts, or as a class when the clone is expanded.

once	TRBV11-3	9	TRBJ2-5	ASSSGGTQY
NA	TRBV15	12	TRBJ2-7	ATSSSGSRYEQY
NA	TRBV14	11	TRBJ1-1	ASSQYRGTEAF
NA	TRBV7-9	13	TRBJ1-4	ASSPARQRIEKLF
NA	TRBV9	12	TRBJ1-3	ASSVGSPGNTIY
NA	TRBV27	14	TRBJ2-5	ASSLLGQGREETQY
NA	TRBV5-1	16	TRBJ1-6	ASSLWDNPTQKNSPLH
NA	TRBV19	17	TRBJ2-7	ASMPNTGGALGHHYEQY
NA	TRBV27	11	TRBJ2-7	ASSSDRGGEQY
NA	TRBV28	11	TRBJ1-5	AAKGSSNQPQH
NA	TRBV5-8	13	TRBJ1-3	ASSLAGTGGDTIY
NA	TRBV30	12	TRBJ1-5	AWSVGQINQPQH
NA	TRBV12-5	13	TRBJ2-3	ASGRGLADTDTQY
NA	TRBV10-1	14	TRBJ2-2	ASSSPQGPNTGELF
NA	TRBV25-1	14	TRBJ2-5	ASSEFRGPLQETQY
NA	TRBV2	16	TRBJ2-3	ASSEALPYGVRTDTQY
NA	TRBV5-8	9	TRBJ2-3	ASRRADTQY
NA	TRBV2	13	TRBJ2-7	ASRPDRGPAYEQY
NA	TRBV19	15	TRBJ2-5	ASSMTPPGGGWETQY
NA	TRBV9	12	TRBJ1-6	ASSQDRANSPLH
NA	TRBV5-6	12	TRBJ2-1	ASQGLAALPEQF
NA	TRBV9	12	TRBJ2-3	ASSVEPWADTQY
NA	TRBV19	13	TRBJ2-1	ASSPGTAGSSEQF
NA	TRBV10-2	13	TRBJ2-7	ASGTRQGTSYEQY
once	TRBV6-4	14	TRBJ2-7	ASSQPFQGATYEQY
once	TRBV11-2	9	TRBJ2-3	ASSLTDTQY
NA	TRBV5-4	15	TRBJ1-6	ASRKEGPSSYNSPLH
NA	TRBV12-3/TRBV12-4	11	TRBJ1-1	ASSPGPNTEAF
once	TRBV5-1	13	TRBJ1-2	ASSLASGGNYGYT
once	TRBV5-1	12	TRBJ1-4	ASSLDKFTEKLF
NA	TRBV6-5	11	TRBJ1-3	AILTDSGNTIY
few	TRBV28	15	TRBJ1-2	ASSSARALWANYGYT
NA	TRBV5-5	13	TRBJ1-4	ASSSPGRTNEKLF
NA	TRBV21-1	14	TRBJ1-5	ASSEWGTGFYQPQH
NA	TRBV12-2	11	TRBJ1-1	ASRPKQETEAF
NA	TRBV7-9	12	TRBJ1-5	ASSGGGGNQPQH
NA	TRBV30	11	TRBJ1-1	AWSVWTHTEAF
NA	TRBV3-1/TRBV3-2	17	TRBJ2-3	ASSHLRTSGGTWADTQY
NA	TRBV4-2	15	TRBJ1-6	ASSQGQGADNNSPLH
NA	TRBV7-9	11	TRBJ2-1	ASTLGPHNEQF
NA	TRBV6-5	13	TRBJ1-4	ASRKGDRGNEKLF
NA	TRBV11-2	11	TRBJ1-1	ASSSGGSTEAF
NA	TRBV18	13	TRBJ2-7	ASSEGQGPPYEQY
NA	TRBV6-5	13	TRBJ2-2	ASRGALANTGELF
NA	TRBV28	11	TRBJ1-1	ASSRGGGTEAF
NA	TRBV3-1/TRBV3-2	15	TRBJ2-6	ASSPLAQPSGANVLT
NA	TRBV11-2	12	TRBJ2-2	ASSLAPGTGELF
many	TRBV6-4	14	TRBJ2-2	ASSQRTGGETGELF
NA	TRBV4-1	14	TRBJ1-1	ASMPPQGGLNTEAF